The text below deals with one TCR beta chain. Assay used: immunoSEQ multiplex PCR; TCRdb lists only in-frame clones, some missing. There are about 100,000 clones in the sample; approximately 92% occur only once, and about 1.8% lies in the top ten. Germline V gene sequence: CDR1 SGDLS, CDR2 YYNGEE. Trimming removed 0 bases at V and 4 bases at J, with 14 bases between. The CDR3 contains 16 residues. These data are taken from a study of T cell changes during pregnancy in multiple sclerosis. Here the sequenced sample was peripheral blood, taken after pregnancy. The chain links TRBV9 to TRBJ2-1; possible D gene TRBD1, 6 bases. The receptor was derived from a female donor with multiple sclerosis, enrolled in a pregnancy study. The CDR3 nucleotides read TGTGCCAGCAGCGTAGGGTCTGACAGGATGTACAATGAGCAGTTCTTC. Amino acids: CASSVGSDRMYNEQFF. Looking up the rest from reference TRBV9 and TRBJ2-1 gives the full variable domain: DSGVTQTPKHLITATGQRVTLRCSPRSGDLSVYWYQQSLDQGLQFLIQYYNGEERAKGNILERFSAQQFPDLHSELNLSSLELGDSALYFCASSVGSDRMYNEQFFGPGTRLTVL.